Reported below is one TCR beta chain. Cohorts were assigned according to the clinical history that participants reported. Exposed enrollees encountered a COVID-19 case at some point within 2 weeks before study entry. This specimen belongs to a study of blood T cell repertoires in COVID-19. Study in general: From T cells, B-cell-depleted T cells, or PBMCs came the material, which was cDNA or gDNA.

This CDR3 has 15 amino acids. Unmatched junction bases numbered 7, after V lost 5 bases and J lost 1 base. In germline, CDR1 is MNHEY, CDR2 SVGAGI. As processed by the authors: The assay estimated nucleated cells by amplifying reference gene primers. This table comes from immunoSEQ multiplex PCR, and its TCRdb copy is limited to in-frame clones, with some not included. V and J calls and clone size follow that table, whereas D and trimming were derived from the DNA. The data show around 170,000 clones, roughly 80% seen once. Sequencing was carried out using PBMCs or T cells enriched from blood (not recorded which). The chain uses TRBV6-5 and TRBJ2-7; 8 bases map to TRBD2. The TCR was taken from a man in his 60s who had been exposed to COVID-19. The CDR3 DNA is TGTGCCAGCAGTCCTGCTGGGACTAGGTCCTACGAGCAGTACTTC. Translating it yields CASSPAGTRSYEQYF.